This TCR beta chain derives from a study of radiation and T cells in renal cell carcinoma (dated by TCRdb to the early 2020s). As for the study more broadly: A total of around 50 samples underwent TCR beta sequencing, made up of some 26 tumors and about 27 peripheral blood samples. Across all 55 or so samples, under 5,000,000 unique CDR3 nucleotide sequences, encoding 2.5 million to 3 million unique CDR3 amino acid sequences, were identified. The investigation overall reported the following: Compared with control tumors, irradiated tumors had a greater number of dominant CDR3 motifs, and these motifs made up a bigger portion of the repertoire. No pretreatment tumor biopsies were available, so the baseline intratumoral presence of clonotypes could not be determined. Because the trial had a single-armed design, the trial could not examine how radiation dose or scheduling affected the TCR repertoire. TCR clonality was higher in irradiated tumors than in controls, as the top 100 clonotypes made up an average of about 54% of the repertoire in irradiated tumors compared with 43% in nephrectomy-only tumors. In blood, the top tumor clonotypes increased between baseline and 2 weeks post-radiation and then shrank by 4 weeks, which suggests that tumor-resident clones expanded only transiently. Because only small tumor regions of roughly 0.9 g were available, intratumoral heterogeneity was not captured.

This clone was picked up one time. The specificity of this receptor is unknown. The sample holds no much larger clone one base away, and base qualities are not on file. This specimen's time point label, interpreted: tumor resected at nephrectomy. In light of the paper, this sample's treatment or condition label describes: 15 Gy SBRT to primary tumor, nephrectomy 4 weeks later. Samples came from a clinical trial, in which primary renal cell carcinomas received 15 Gy stereotactic body radiation therapy followed by nephrectomy 4 weeks later. Every patient's renal cell carcinoma showed clear cell pathology. Tumors were mechanically dissociated, digested with collagenase/hyaluronidase at 37 °C, processed in gentleMACS C tubes, and stored in liquid nitrogen. Genomic DNA for TCR sequencing was prepared using the QIAamp DNA Blood Mini Kit (Qiagen). Samples were included in the analyses only if all quality control checks were passed.

TCR beta libraries were generated from genomic DNA with the immunoSEQ kit, following the manufacturer's recommendations. To prepare libraries, a first multiplex PCR with proprietary primers was run, followed by a second PCR that added unique barcodes, and a bead cleanup was done after each round. A kit-provided positive control reaction and a negative control reaction were included in every sample batch. The final libraries were assessed on an Agilent 4200 TapeStation D1000 ScreenTape, pooled by volume, and quantified by qPCR. Sequencing was performed on an Illumina NextSeq500 with a MidOutput 150-cycle cartridge, and 156 Read1 and 15 Index1 cycles were run with kit custom primers. The pooled library was loaded at 1.0 pM with around 20% PhiX control spiked in. The published analysis was carried out like this. Vendor-processed data were analyzed in R, with a clonotype defined as all T cells sharing the same CDR3 nucleotide sequence. In the clone abundance analyses, frequencies were normalized to the 10,000 most abundant clones in each sample. Public T cell clones, which averaged fewer than five per sample, were removed prior to analysis. The dominant motif analysis was done with ImmunoMap using the PAM10 matrix, a gap penalty of 30, and a homology threshold of 0.3, and motifs with a cumulative frequency of at least 0.01 were considered dominant. A difference in abundance of at least 32-fold between compartments was used to define tumor-enriched and baseline blood-enriched clonotypes. Tumor-blood repertoire similarity was measured with the Baroni-Urbani and Buser coefficient, and group comparisons used two-tailed Wilcoxon tests in R. The table was pulled from immuneACCESS by TCRdb, which kept in-frame rearrangements only. Such tables lose some clones; where checked, under half of the loss comes from unresolved V genes, and the rest has no known cause. V and J calls and clone size follow that table, whereas D and trimming were derived from the DNA. A total of 17,000 or so clones appear in this sample, less than 65% of them only once. The ten largest clones add up to approximately 12% of the sample.

The material sequenced was tumor tissue, taken from a patient whose treatment included radiotherapy and nephrectomy. The origin of this receptor is a man in his forties or fifties with renal cell carcinoma.

The CDR3 protein sequence reads: CASSLRNSLATGANVLTF. In nucleotide form, the sequence is TGTGCCAGCAGCCTCCGCAACTCGTTGGCTACCGGGGCCAACGTCCTGACTTTC. The chain couples TRBV9 to TRBJ2-6; the D gene assignment is ambiguous. Cut back by 4 bases and 4 bases, the V and J ends lie 21 bases apart. The CDR3 runs 18 residues from the cysteine to the phenylalanine. The entry retains the CDR3 DNA only, 54 bases that are in frame from base 1. Sequences SGDLS (CDR1) and YYNGEE (CDR2) are obtained from the germline V gene.